Below, 32 T cell receptor beta chains from the same sample are listed, as sequenced in a study of T cell responses to AZD1222 COVID-19 vaccine. Clones were read by immunoSEQ multiplex PCR, and TCRdb kept only the in-frame ones, dropping some. The table lists tens of thousands of clones, about nine tenths of them singletons. Sequencing was performed on peripheral blood, taken 28 days after the second AZD1222 dose. Receptors originate from an adult who received the AZD1222 COVID-19 vaccine.

The chain carries TRBV7-9 and TRBJ2-3, with 9 nucleotides matching TRBD1. V lost 5 bases to trimming and J lost 2 bases; unmatched junction nucleotides: 11. The CDR3 runs 17 residues. Looked up from germline, CDR1 is SEHNR and CDR2 is FQNEAQ (reference sequence). The CDR3 DNA reads TGTGCCAGCAGCATCAACAGGGGGCGGCGTGTCACAGATACGCAGTATTTT. Residues: CASSINRGRRVTDTQYF.

The CDR3 bases are TGTGCCAGCAGTGAAGCCGGGACCCAGTACTTC. Its protein is CASSEAGTQYF. The V gene is TRBV6-1, the J gene TRBJ2-5; no reliable D call. The CDR3 length is 11 residues. V lost 0 bases and J lost 7, with 3 bases in between. The germline gives CDR1 MNHNS, CDR2 SASEGT.

The genes are TRBV12-3 or TRBV12-4 and TRBJ2-7; 8 bases agree with TRBD2. The V segment lost 3 bases and the J segment 9 bases; nucleotides outside the gene matches: 1. This CDR3 region has 11 residues. This CDR3 reads CASSFGGAQYF. The DNA of the CDR3 is TGTGCCAGCAGTTTCGGGGGGGCGCAGTACTTC.

The chain uses TRBV4-1 and TRBJ2-7; either TRBD1 or TRBD2 may supply D (5 bases each). The V and J ends lost 2 bases and 2 bases respectively, with 19 bases between them. The CDR3 loop spans 17 amino acids. Germline V gene data show CDR1 as MGHRA and CDR2 as YSYEKL. CDR3 DNA: TGCGCCAGCAGCCAACCACGTAGTCGGGACGGGACCTACGAGCAGTACTTC. This encodes CASSQPRSRDGTYEQYF.

The chain's CDR3 is CASSESPAVNTGELFF. In DNA form, the CDR3 reads TGTGCCAGCAGTGAGTCTCCAGCGGTGAACACCGGGGAGCTGTTTTTT. The chain has TRBV2 and TRBJ2-2; weak D call: TRBD2 (5 bases). The CDR3 has 16 residues. Germline values: CDR1 SNHLY, CDR2 FYNNEI. V lost 3 bases and J lost 1, with 12 bases in between. Supplemented by reference TRBV2 and TRBJ2-2, the full variable domain reads EPEVTQTPSHQVTQMGQEVILRCVPISNHLYFYWYRQILGQKVEFLVSFYNNEISEKSEIFDDQFSVERPDGSNFTLKIRSTKLEDSAMYFCASSESPAVNTGELFFGEGSRLTVL.

V is TRBV11-2 and J is TRBJ2-2, with 7 bases fitting TRBD1. Looked up from germline, CDR1 is SGHAT and CDR2 is FQNNGV. J gave up 0 bases and V 6 bases, and 7 bases lay outside the gene matches. This CDR3 comprises 16 residues. CDR3 nucleotides: TGTGCCAGCAGACCGACAGGGTCCGCGAACACCGGGGAGCTGTTTTTT. It yields the protein CASRPTGSANTGELFF.

The chain is built from TRBV6-5 and TRBJ1-3; the D gene is possibly TRBD1 (5 bases). CDR1 MNHEY and CDR2 SVGAGI come from the germline V gene. This CDR3 has 14 residues. The V and J ends lost 8 bases and 6 bases respectively, with 17 bases between them. CDR3 in DNA: TGTGCCAGCGATGAGGCAGGGAGTGAAAACACCATATATTTT. Amino acid sequence: CASDEAGSENTIYF.

The chain has TRBV11-2 and TRBJ1-1; possibly TRBD1 for D (5 bases). This CDR3 contains 18 residues. Trimming stripped 0 bases from V and 7 bases from J, with 24 bases between. The germline V gene encodes CDR1 SGHAT and CDR2 FQNNGV. The CDR3 region is CASSLDLVTASARGEAFF. DNA for the CDR3: TGTGCCAGCAGCTTAGATTTAGTGACGGCGTCCGCGAGGGGTGAAGCTTTCTTT.

This clone is a singleton in its sample. The chain employs TRBV16 and TRBJ1-4; D is ambiguous. The CDR3 runs 15 residues. Germline CDR1 is KGHSY and CDR2 is FQNENV. Trimming took off 0 bases at V and 4 bases at J, with 9 bases between the two ends. In DNA, the CDR3 is TGTGCCAGCAGCCAATCGGGTAGTTTTAATGAAAAACTGTTTTTT. Translating gives CASSQSGSFNEKLFF.

The chain carries TRBV5-5 and TRBJ2-3; D is unclear. Germline V lookup: CDR1 SGHKS, CDR2 YYEKEE (reference sequence). The CDR3 sequence is 14 residues long. Trimming stripped 3 bases from V and 0 bases from J, with 8 bases between. The CDR3 DNA reads as TGTGCCAGCAGCTGGGTATCTAGCACAGATACGCAGTATTTT. Translating it yields CASSWVSSTDTQYF.

The sample holds one count of this clone. This chain joins TRBV6-6 and TRBJ1-5; D is unclear. CDR1 is MNHNY, CDR2 SVGAGI, per germline (reference sequence). This CDR3 is built from 13 residues. V lost 5 bases, J lost 6 bases, and 11 bases lay in between. In DNA, the CDR3 is TGTGCCAGCAGTGCTAGGGAGGGTCAGCCCCAGCATTTT. This encodes CASSAREGQPQHF.

In its sample, this clone was seen a few times. The rearrangement joins TRBV19 to TRBJ1-2, with D perhaps matching TRBD1 (5 bases). Germline assignment: CDR1 LNHDA and CDR2 SQIVND (reference sequence). The CDR3 length is 14 residues. Trimming took 7 bases from V and 1 from J, leaving 13 bases between them. The CDR3 sequence: CASKDSSLNYGYTF. The CDR3 DNA is TGTGCCAGTAAAGACAGTTCCCTTAACTATGGCTACACCTTC.

V gene TRBV4-2 combines with J gene TRBJ1-5; D not certain. The CDR3 is 13 amino acids. Germline loops: CDR1 LGHNA, CDR2 YNFKEQ. The V and J ends lost 2 bases and 4 bases respectively, with 6 bases between them. CDR3 DNA sequence: TGTGCCAGCAGCCAACAGAGGAATCAGCCCCAGCATTTT. Amino acid sequence: CASSQQRNQPQHF.

The rearrangement joins TRBV30 to TRBJ2-7, with D tentatively TRBD1 (6 bases). The CDR3 loop spans 13 amino acids. Germline CDR1 GTSNPN, CDR2 SVGIG (reference sequence). V lost 0 bases and J lost 5, with 11 bases in between. Here the CDR3 DNA reads TGTGCCTGGAGTGTGAACAGGGTCAACGAGCAGTACTTC. It codes for CAWSVNRVNEQYF.

J is TRBJ1-6 and V is TRBV5-1; no definite D call. V shed 4 bases and J shed 7 bases, with 15 bases lying between them. This CDR3 is built from 15 residues. In germline, CDR1 is SGHRS, CDR2 YFSETQ. CDR3 loop: CASSVDLLSNSPLHF. The DNA of the CDR3 is TGCGCCAGCAGCGTTGACTTACTCTCCAATTCACCCCTCCACTTT.

J is TRBJ2-7 and V is TRBV10-1; TRBD1 agrees at 8 bases. The CDR3 is made up of 16 amino acids. Germline-derived CDR1 and CDR2 are WNHNN and SYGVQD (reference sequence). V was clipped by 6 bases and J by 0 bases; unmatched bases: 10. Here the CDR3 DNA reads TGCGCCAGCAGCGGACCTCGGACAGGGTCCTCCTACGAGCAGTACTTC. This codes for CASSGPRTGSSYEQYF.

This chain uses TRBV11-3 with TRBJ2-1, with 8 bases that match TRBD2. The CDR3 is made up of 18 amino acids. Unmatched junction bases numbered 15, after V lost 0 bases and J lost 8 bases. Germline V gives CDR1 SGHNT, CDR2 YENEEA. CDR3 in amino acids: CASSLDLTGTSQHYEQFF. The CDR3 DNA sequence: TGTGCCAGCAGCTTAGATCTCACCGGGACTAGTCAACATTATGAGCAGTTCTTC.

The V gene is TRBV28, the J gene TRBJ2-7; D ambiguous. V lost 3 bases to trimming and J lost 7 bases, with 10 bases between them. The CDR3 contains 12 residues. Germline values: CDR1 MDHEN, CDR2 SYDVKM. DNA of the CDR3: TGTGCCAGCAGTTTGCCAGGTTGGGAGCAGTACTTC. This encodes CASSLPGWEQYF.

The gene calls are TRBV5-5 and TRBJ1-4; D gene unclear. This CDR3 is built from 13 residues. CDR1 is SGHKS and CDR2 is YYEKEE in the germline V gene (reference sequence). The V gene lost 0 bases and the J gene lost 5 bases, with 5 bases spanning the gap. For the CDR3, the DNA is TGTGCCAGCAGCTTGGGGTTAAATGAAAAACTGTTTTTT. This translates into CASSLGLNEKLFF.

The V and J genes are TRBV9 and TRBJ2-3; TRBD2 matches at 14 bases. The CDR3 extends over 16 amino acids. The ends lost 3 bases at V and 5 bases at J; junction bases unmatched: 5. Germline CDR1 and CDR2: SGDLS and YYNGEE. The CDR3 nucleotides are TGTGCCAGCAGCGAGGGACTAGCGGGAGTCGGAGATACGCAGTATTTT. Encoded protein: CASSEGLAGVGDTQYF.

The J gene is TRBJ2-7, the V gene TRBV29-1; D gene unclear. The CDR3 has 12 amino acids. Trimming left V 3 bases short and J 2 bases short, with 8 bases between. Per the germline V gene, CDR1 is SQVTM and CDR2 is ANQGSEA. This CDR3 reads CSVEDPTYEQYF. The CDR3 DNA follows: TGCAGCGTTGAGGACCCTACCTACGAGCAGTACTTC.

J is TRBJ1-5 and V is TRBV28; no definite D call. Trimming took 3 bases from V and 1 from J, leaving 7 bases between them. Per the germline V gene, CDR1 is MDHEN and CDR2 is SYDVKM. The CDR3 runs to 14 residues. The CDR3 bases are TGTGCCAGCAGTTTTGGGAGCAGCAATCAGCCCCAGCATTTT. Protein: CASSFGSSNQPQHF.

This chain uses TRBV7-9 with TRBJ2-7, with 10 bases lining up with TRBD1. The germline V gene encodes CDR1 SEHNR and CDR2 FQNEAQ (reference sequence). This CDR3 has 15 residues. Trimming at V came to 4 bases and at J to 1 base, leaving 4 bases not matched to a gene. In DNA form, the CDR3 reads TGTGCCAGCAGCTACGGGACAGGGGTGTCCTACGAGCAGTACTTC. It yields the protein CASSYGTGVSYEQYF.

This clone came up a few times. The DNA of the CDR3 is TGTGCCAGCAGCGACCGACAGGTCTACGAGCAGTACTTC. It yields the protein CASSDRQVYEQYF. The V gene is TRBV12-3 or TRBV12-4, the J gene TRBJ2-7; TRBD1 is a possible D gene (6 bases). Trimming removed 6 bases from V and 3 bases from J, with 12 bases in between. This CDR3 spans 13 amino acids.

The rearrangement links TRBV7-6 to TRBJ2-2, with D perhaps TRBD1 (6 bases). CDR3 length equals 16 residues. V was pared by 1 base and J by 2 bases, with 11 bases between. Germline CDR1 is SGHVS and CDR2 is FNYEAQ. This CDR3 is CASSLGRQENTGELFF. The CDR3 DNA follows: TGTGCCAGCAGCTTAGGGCGACAGGAAAACACCGGGGAGCTGTTTTTT.

The table lists this clone with a count of one. The chain couples TRBV7-9 to TRBJ1-2, with D possibly being TRBD1 (6 bases). CDR3 length equals 15 residues. The V and J ends lost 7 bases and 4 bases respectively, with 19 bases between them. From germline, CDR1 is SEHNR and CDR2 FQNEAQ (reference sequence). The CDR3 DNA is TGTGCCAGCAACTCGCGGACAGAGAGGGGCTATGGCTACACCTTC. Amino acid sequence: CASNSRTERGYGYTF.

The genes are TRBV7-8 and TRBJ1-1; possible D gene TRBD1, 5 bases. V shed 6 bases and J shed 3 bases, with 20 bases lying between them. Germline V CDR1 and CDR2: SGHVS, FQNEAQ. This CDR3 has 16 amino acids. The CDR3 coding sequence is TGTGCCAGCAGGACATCCTTGGGGGATGGGGACACTGAAGCTTTCTTT. The encoded protein is CASRTSLGDGDTEAFF.

This chain connects TRBV2 to TRBJ2-2; 9 bases line up with TRBD1. Germline V gene sequence: CDR1 SNHLY, CDR2 FYNNEI. Germline trimming cut 6 bases from V and 1 base from J; bases unmatched to any gene: 3. The CDR3 contains 15 residues. The CDR3 DNA reads as TGTGCCAGCAGGACGGGACAGGGGAACACCGGGGAGCTGTTTTTT. Translating it yields CASRTGQGNTGELFF.

The chain has TRBV5-1 and TRBJ1-6; D gene ambiguous. Trimming took off 0 bases at V and 5 bases at J, with 12 bases between the two ends. This CDR3 is 16 amino acids long. Per the germline V gene, CDR1 is SGHRS and CDR2 is YFSETQ. Written as DNA, the CDR3 is TGCGCCAGCAGCTTGGATCCAGGACGGAATAATTCACCCCTCCACTTT. It codes for CASSLDPGRNNSPLHF.

This clone has a single count. This chain joins TRBV30 and TRBJ1-1; 8 bases are shared with TRBD1. CDR1 GTSNPN and CDR2 SVGIG come from the germline V gene (reference sequence). CDR3 length equals 13 residues. The ends lost 8 bases at V and 3 bases at J; junction bases unmatched: 8. CDR3 DNA: TGTGCCAGGTGGACAGGGTGGGACACTGAAGCTTTCTTT. As protein: CARWTGWDTEAFF.

In this sample, this clone turned up once. The chain couples TRBV7-2 to TRBJ1-1, with D perhaps TRBD1 (6 bases). With 1 base removed from V and 2 bases from J, the gap between germline ends came to 8 bases. Germline values: CDR1 SGHTA, CDR2 FQGNSA. The CDR3 consists of 14 residues. CDR3 sequence (DNA): TGTGCCAGCAGCTTAGTAGGGGGAAACACTGAAGCTTTCTTT. This gives the protein CASSLVGGNTEAFF.

V gene TRBV10-2 combines with J gene TRBJ2-2; 10 nucleotides align to TRBD1. Germline V gives CDR1 WSHSY, CDR2 SAAADI. The J segment lost 7 bases and the V segment lost 6 bases, leaving 5 bases of the junction unmatched. The CDR3 length is 14 residues. The CDR3 reads CASRGTGDRGELFF. CDR3 nucleotide sequence: TGCGCCAGCAGAGGGACAGGGGACCGCGGGGAGCTGTTTTTT.